This T cell receptor (beta chain) originates from a study of control samples from healthy donors and cancer patients. There are 11 residues in the CDR3. Germline V gene data show CDR1 as DFQATT and CDR2 as SNEGSKA (reference sequence). Trimming took off 3 bases at V and 2 bases at J, with 4 bases between the two ends. The table came from immunoSEQ multiplex PCR; TCRdb's copy has only in-frame clones and leaves some out. Of about 95,000 clones in the sample, around four fifths are singletons; the top ten hold roughly 18%. The sample was blood. V and J are TRBV20-1 and TRBJ1-1, with D hard to call. The TCR was taken from a man between 25 and 39 years old in good health. The CDR3 DNA reads as TGCAGTGCTAGGGTAAACACTGAAGCTTTCTTT. Its protein product is CSARVNTEAFF.